The entry below gives a single T cell receptor beta chain sequence along with its context. Its antigen is undetermined. This sample includes further DNA sequences coding for the same CDR3. The J segment lost 8 bases and the V segment lost 4 bases, leaving 6 bases of the junction unmatched. Germline values: CDR1 SGHNT, CDR2 YYREEE (reference sequence). The CDR3 consists of 14 residues. The PCR used 60 Vbeta and 13 Jbeta primers. In the study's own analysis: Later, some 79 million unique TCR beta chains were counted in an analysis, and about 12 million of them were shared. Measured with immunoSEQ multiplex PCR; TCRdb has only the in-frame clones, and not every one. For V, J and clone size, that table is used; D and trimming come from the DNA. The sample includes more than 95,000 clones, over 60% of them seen just once. The data were taken from a study of cytomegalovirus exposure and HLA in healthy donors. Findings of the study overall: Rare TCR sequences predominated, though certain public TCRs were found in many donors. Analyzed later, most CMV-associated TCR beta chains appeared HLA-restricted. TCR beta sequences numbering around 15,000 were associated with HLA alleles at 0.05 false discovery rate in a later analysis.

The source is a woman aged 18 to 35 in good health and CMV-seropositive. The sequenced sample consisted of PBMCs. The chain recombines TRBV5-4 with TRBJ1-4, with TRBD1 matching 9 bases. The CDR3 DNA is TGTGCCAGCAGCCTAGGGGACAGGGACGAAAAACTGTTTTTT. Its translation: CASSLGDRDEKLFF.